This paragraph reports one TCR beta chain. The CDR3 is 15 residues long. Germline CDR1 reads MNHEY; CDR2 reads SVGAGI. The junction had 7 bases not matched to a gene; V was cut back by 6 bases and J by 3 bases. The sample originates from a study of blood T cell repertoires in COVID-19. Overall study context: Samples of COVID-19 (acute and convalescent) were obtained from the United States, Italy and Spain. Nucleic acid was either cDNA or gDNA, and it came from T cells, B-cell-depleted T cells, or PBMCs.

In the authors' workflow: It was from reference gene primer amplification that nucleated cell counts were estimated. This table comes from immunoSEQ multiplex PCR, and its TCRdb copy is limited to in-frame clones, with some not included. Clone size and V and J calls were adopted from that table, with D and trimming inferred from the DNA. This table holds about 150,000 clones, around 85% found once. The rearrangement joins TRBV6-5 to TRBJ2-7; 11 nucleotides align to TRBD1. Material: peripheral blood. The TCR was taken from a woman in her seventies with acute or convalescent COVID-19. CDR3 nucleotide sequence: TGTGCCAGCAGGCCGGACAGGGGGCCCTTCTACGAGCAGTACGTC. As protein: CASRPDRGPFYEQYV.